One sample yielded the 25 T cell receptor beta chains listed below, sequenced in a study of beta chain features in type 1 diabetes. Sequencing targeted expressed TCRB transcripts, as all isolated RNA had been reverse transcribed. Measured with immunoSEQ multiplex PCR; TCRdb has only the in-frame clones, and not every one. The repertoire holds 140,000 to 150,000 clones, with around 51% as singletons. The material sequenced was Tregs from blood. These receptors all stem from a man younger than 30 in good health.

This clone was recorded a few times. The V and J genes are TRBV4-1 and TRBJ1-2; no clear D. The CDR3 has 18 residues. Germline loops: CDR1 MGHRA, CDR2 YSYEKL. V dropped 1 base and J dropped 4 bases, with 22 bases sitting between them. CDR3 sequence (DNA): TGCGCCAGCAGCCAAGCCCATGTACCGGGTGGCGGTTTCTATGGCTACACCTTC. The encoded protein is CASSQAHVPGGGFYGYTF.

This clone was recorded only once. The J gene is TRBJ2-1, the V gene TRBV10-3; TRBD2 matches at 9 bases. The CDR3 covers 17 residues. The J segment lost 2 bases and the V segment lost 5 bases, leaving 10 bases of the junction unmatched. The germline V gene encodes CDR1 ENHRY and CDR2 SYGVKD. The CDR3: CAISPSLAGMPYNEQFF. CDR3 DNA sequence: TGTGCCATCAGTCCCAGTCTAGCGGGAATGCCCTACAATGAGCAGTTCTTC.

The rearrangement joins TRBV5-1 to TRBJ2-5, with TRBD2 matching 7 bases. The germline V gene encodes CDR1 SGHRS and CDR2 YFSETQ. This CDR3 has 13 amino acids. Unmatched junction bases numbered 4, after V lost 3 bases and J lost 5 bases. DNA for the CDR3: TGCGCCAGCAGCTGGGATAGCGGGGAGACCCAGTACTTC. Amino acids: CASSWDSGETQYF.

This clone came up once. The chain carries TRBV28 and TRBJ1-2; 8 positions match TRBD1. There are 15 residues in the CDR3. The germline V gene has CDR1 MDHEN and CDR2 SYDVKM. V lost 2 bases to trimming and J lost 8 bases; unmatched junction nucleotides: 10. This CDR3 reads CASSLVSGGAGGYTF. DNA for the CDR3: TGTGCCAGCAGTTTAGTGTCAGGGGGCGCGGGCGGCTACACCTTC.

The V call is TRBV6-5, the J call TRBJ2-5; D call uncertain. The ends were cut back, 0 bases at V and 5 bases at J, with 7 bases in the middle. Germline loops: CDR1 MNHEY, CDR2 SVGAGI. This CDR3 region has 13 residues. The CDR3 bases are TGTGCCAGCAGTTACTCGCAGTGGGAGACCCAGTACTTC. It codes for CASSYSQWETQYF.

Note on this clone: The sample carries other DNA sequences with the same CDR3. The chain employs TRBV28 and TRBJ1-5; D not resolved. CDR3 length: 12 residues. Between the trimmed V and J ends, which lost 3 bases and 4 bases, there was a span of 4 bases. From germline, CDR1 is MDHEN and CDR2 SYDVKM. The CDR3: CASSLRNQPQHF. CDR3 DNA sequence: TGTGCCAGCAGTTTGCGGAATCAGCCCCAGCATTTT.

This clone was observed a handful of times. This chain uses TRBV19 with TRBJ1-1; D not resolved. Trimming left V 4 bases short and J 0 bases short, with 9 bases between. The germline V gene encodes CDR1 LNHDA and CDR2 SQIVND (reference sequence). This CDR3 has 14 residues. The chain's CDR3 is CASSRSTVNTEAFF. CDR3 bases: TGTGCCAGTAGTAGGTCTACAGTGAACACTGAAGCTTTCTTT.

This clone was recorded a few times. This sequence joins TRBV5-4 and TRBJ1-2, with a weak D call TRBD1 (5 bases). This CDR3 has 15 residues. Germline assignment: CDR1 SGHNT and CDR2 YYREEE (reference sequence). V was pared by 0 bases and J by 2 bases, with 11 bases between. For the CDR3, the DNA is TGTGCCAGCAGCTTGGGGCTGACAGCGAACTATGGCTACACCTTC. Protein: CASSLGLTANYGYTF.

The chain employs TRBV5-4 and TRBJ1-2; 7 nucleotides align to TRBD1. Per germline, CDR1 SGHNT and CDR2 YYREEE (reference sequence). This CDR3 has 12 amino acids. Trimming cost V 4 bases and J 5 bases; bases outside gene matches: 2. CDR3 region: CASSETGYGYTF. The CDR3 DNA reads TGTGCCAGCAGCGAGACAGGGTATGGCTACACCTTC.

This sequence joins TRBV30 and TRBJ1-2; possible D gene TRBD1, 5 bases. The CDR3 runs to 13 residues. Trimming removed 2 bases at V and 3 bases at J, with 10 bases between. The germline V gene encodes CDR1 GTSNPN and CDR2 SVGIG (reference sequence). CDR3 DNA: TGTGCCTGGAGTTCCGGGGGGGACTATGGCTACACCTTC. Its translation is CAWSSGGDYGYTF.

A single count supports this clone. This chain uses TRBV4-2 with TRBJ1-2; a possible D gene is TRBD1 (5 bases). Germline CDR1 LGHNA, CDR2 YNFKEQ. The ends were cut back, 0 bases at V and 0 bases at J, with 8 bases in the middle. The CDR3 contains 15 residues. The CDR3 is CASSQDQGSNYGYTF. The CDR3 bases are TGTGCCAGCAGCCAAGATCAGGGATCTAACTATGGCTACACCTTC.

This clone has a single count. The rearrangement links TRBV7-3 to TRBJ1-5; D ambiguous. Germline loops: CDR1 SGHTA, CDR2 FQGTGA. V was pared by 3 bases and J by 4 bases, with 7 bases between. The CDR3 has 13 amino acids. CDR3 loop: CASSLSSNQPQHF. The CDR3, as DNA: TGTGCCAGCAGCTTGAGCTCAAATCAGCCCCAGCATTTT.

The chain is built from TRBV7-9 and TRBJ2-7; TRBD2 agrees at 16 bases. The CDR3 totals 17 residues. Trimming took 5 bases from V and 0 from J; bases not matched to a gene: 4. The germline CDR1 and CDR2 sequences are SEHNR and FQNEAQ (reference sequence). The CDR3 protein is CASSLGTSGRGSYEQYF. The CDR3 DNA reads TGTGCCAGCAGCCTCGGGACTAGCGGGAGGGGCTCCTACGAGCAGTACTTC.

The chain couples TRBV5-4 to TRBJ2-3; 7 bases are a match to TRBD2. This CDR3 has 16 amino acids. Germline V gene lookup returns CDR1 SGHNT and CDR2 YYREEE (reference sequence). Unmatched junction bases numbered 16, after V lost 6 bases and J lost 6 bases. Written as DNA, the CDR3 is TGTGCCAGCAACCACTGGGTGGGAGGGCCTGGGGATACGCAGTATTTT. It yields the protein CASNHWVGGPGDTQYF.

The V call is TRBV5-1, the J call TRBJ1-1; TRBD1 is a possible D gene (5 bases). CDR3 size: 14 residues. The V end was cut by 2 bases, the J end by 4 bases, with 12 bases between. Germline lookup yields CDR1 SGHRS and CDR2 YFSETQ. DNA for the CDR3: TGCGCCAGCAGCTTTGGAGGGGTCGGCACTGAAGCTTTCTTT. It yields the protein CASSFGGVGTEAFF. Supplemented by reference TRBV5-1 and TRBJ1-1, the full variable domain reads KAGVTQTPRYLIKTRGQQVTLSCSPISGHRSVSWYQQTPGQGLQFLFEYFSETQRNKGNFPGRFSGRQFSNSRSEMNVSTLELGDSALYLCASSFGGVGTEAFFGQGTRLTVV.

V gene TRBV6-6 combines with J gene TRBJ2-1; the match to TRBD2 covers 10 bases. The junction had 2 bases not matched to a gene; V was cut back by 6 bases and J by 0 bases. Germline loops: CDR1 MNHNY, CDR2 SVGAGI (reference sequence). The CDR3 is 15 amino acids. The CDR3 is CASSQRGGSYNEQFF. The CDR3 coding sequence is TGTGCCAGCAGCCAGCGGGGGGGCTCCTACAATGAGCAGTTCTTC.

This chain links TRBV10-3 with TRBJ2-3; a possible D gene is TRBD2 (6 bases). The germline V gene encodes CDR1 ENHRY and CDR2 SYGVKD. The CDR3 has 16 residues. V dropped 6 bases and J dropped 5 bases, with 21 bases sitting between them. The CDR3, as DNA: TGTGCCATCAGGAGTGCGGGCGGCGAGGAGGGAGATACGCAGTATTTT. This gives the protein CAIRSAGGEEGDTQYF.

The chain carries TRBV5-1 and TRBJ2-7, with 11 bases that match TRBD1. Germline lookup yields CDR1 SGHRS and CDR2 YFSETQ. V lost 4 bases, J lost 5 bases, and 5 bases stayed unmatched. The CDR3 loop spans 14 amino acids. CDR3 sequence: CASSPGQGVHEQYF. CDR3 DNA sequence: TGCGCCAGCAGCCCGGGACAGGGGGTCCACGAGCAGTACTTC.

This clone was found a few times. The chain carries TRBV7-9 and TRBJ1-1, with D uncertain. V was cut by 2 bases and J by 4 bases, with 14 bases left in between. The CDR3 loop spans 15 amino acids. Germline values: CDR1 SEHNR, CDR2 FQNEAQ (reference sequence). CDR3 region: CASSLRRVSGTEAFF. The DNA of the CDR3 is TGTGCCAGCAGCTTAAGGAGGGTTTCAGGCACTGAAGCTTTCTTT.

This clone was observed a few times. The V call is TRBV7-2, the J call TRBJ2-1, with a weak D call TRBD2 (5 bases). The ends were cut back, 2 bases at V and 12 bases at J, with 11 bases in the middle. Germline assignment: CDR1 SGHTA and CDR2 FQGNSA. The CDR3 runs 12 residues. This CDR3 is CASSLFRAVQFF. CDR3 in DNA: TGTGCCAGCAGCTTATTTAGAGCGGTGCAGTTCTTC.

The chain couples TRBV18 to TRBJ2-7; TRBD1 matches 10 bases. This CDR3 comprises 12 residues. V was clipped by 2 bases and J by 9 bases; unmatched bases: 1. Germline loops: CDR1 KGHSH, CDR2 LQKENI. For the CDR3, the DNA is TGTGCCAGCTCACCAGACAGGGGGCCGCAGTACTTC. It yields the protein CASSPDRGPQYF. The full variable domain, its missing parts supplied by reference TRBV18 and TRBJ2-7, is NAGVMQNPRHLVRRRGQEARLRCSPMKGHSHVYWYRQLPEEGLKFMVYLQKENIIDESGMPKERFSAEFPKEGPSILRIQQVVRGDSAAYFCASSPDRGPQYFGPGTRLTVT.

The CDR3 loop reads CSVPSRGGELFF. The CDR3 DNA sequence: TGCAGCGTTCCGTCCCGAGGCGGGGAGCTGTTTTTT. The chain carries TRBV29-1 and TRBJ2-2; unclear D gene. The V gene's germline CDR1 is SQVTM and CDR2 ANQGSEA. Trimming left V 5 bases short and J 7 bases short, with 11 bases between. This CDR3 contains 12 residues.

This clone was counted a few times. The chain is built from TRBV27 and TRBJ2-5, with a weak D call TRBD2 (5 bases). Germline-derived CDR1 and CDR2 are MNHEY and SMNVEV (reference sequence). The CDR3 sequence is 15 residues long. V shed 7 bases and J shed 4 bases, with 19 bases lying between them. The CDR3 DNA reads TGTGCCAGCATGAAGCCCGGACTCATTCCAGAGACCCAGTACTTC. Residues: CASMKPGLIPETQYF.

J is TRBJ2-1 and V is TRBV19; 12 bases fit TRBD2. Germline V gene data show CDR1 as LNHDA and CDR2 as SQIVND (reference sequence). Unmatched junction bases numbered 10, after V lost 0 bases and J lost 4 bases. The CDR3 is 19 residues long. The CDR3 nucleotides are TGTGCCAGTAGTATAGAACACCCGCGGACTAGCGGGGCTTACAATGAGCAGTTCTTC. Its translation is CASSIEHPRTSGAYNEQFF.

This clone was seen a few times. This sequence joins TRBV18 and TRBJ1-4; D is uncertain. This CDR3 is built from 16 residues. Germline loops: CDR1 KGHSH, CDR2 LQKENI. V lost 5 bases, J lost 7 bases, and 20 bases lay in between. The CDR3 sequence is CASSDSGRPGGEKLFF. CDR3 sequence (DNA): TGTGCCAGCTCAGACTCCGGACGCCCCGGAGGTGAAAAACTGTTTTTT.